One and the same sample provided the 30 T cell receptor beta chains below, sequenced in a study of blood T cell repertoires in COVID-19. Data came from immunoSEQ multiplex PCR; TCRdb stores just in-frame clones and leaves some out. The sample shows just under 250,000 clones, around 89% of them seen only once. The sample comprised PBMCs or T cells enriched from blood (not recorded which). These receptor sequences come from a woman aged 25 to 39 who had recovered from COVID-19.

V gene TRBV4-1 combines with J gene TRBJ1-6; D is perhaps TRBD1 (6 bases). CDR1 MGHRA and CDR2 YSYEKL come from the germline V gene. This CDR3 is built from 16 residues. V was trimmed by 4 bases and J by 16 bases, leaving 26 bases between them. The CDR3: CASSPPGRQAHFALHF. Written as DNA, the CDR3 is TGCGCCAGCAGCCCCCCTGGGAGACAGGCGCATTTTGCTCTCCACTTT.

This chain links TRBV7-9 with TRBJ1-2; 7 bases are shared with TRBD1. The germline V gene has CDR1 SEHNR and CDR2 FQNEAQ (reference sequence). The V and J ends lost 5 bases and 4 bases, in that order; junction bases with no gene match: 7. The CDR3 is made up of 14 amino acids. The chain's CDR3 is CASSPHDRAYGYTF. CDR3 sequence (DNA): TGTGCCAGCAGCCCGCACGACAGGGCCTATGGCTACACCTTC.

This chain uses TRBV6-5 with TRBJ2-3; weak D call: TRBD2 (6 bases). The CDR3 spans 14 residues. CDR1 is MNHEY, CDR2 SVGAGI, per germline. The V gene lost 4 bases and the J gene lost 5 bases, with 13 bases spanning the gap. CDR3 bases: TGTGCCAGCAGTTCCCCTAGCGATAGAGATACGCAGTATTTT. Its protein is CASSSPSDRDTQYF.

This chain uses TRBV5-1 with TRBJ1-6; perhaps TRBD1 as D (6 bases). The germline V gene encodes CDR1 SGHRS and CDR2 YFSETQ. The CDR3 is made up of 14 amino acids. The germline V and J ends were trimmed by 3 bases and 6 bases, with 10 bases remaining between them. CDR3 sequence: CASSSGTTNSPLHF. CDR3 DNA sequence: TGCGCCAGCAGCTCAGGGACAACTAATTCACCCCTCCACTTT.

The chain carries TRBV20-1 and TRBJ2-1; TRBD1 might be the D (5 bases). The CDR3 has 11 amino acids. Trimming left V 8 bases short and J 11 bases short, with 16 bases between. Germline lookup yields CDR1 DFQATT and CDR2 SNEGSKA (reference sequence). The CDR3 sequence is CSHASPGKQFF. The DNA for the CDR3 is TGCAGTCACGCCTCCCCAGGGAAGCAGTTCTTC.

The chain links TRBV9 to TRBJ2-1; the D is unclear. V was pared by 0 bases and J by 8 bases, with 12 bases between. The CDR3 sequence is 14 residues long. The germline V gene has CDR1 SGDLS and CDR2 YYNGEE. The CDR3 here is CASSVVAGSDEQFF. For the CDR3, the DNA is TGTGCCAGCAGCGTAGTCGCAGGTAGTGATGAGCAGTTCTTC.

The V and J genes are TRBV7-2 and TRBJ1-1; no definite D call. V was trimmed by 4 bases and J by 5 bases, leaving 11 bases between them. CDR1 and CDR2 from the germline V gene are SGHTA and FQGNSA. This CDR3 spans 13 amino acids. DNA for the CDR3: TGTGCCAGCAGCTCCAGAACGGGGACTGAAGCTTTCTTT. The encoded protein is CASSSRTGTEAFF.

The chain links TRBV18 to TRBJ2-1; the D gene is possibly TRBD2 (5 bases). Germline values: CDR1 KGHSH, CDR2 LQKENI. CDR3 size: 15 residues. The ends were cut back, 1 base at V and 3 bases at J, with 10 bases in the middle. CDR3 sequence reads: CASSPQSGHYNEQFF. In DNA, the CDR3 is TGTGCCAGCTCACCACAGAGCGGCCACTACAATGAGCAGTTCTTC.

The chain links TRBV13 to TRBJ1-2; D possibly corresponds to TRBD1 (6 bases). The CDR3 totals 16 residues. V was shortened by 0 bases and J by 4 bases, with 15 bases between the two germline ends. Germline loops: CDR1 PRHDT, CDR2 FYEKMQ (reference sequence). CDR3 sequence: CASSLGLDRGGYGYTF. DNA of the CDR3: TGTGCCAGCAGCTTAGGACTCGACCGAGGGGGCTATGGCTACACCTTC.

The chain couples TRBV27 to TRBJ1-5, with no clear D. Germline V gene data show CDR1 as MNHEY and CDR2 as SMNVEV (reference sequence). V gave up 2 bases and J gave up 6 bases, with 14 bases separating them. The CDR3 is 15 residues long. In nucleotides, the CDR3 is TGTGCCAGCAGTTTACGCGGGGTGGTGAGTCAGCCCCAGCATTTT. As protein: CASSLRGVVSQPQHF.

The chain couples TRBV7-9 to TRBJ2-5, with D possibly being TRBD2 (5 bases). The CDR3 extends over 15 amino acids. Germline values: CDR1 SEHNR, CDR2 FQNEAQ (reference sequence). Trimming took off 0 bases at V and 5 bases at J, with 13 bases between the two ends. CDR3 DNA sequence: TGTGCCAGCAGCTTAGCGTGGACTTCGACGGAGACCCAGTACTTC. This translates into CASSLAWTSTETQYF.

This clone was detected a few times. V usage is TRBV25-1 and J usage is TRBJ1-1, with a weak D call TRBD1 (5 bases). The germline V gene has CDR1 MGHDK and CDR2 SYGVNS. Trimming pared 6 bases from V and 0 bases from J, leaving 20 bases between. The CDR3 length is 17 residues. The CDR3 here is CASSVNRKGRMNTEAFF. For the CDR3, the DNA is TGTGCCAGCAGCGTAAACCGAAAGGGGCGAATGAACACTGAAGCTTTCTTT.

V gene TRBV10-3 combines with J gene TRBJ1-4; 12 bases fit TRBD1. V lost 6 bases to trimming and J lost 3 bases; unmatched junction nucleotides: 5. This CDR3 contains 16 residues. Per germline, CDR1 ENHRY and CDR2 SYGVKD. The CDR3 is CAISPGQGAANEKLFF. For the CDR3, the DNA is TGTGCCATCAGCCCGGGACAGGGGGCGGCTAATGAAAAACTGTTTTTT.

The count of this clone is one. CDR3 residues: CASSQGSEGNEQFF. As DNA, the CDR3 is TGTGCCAGCAGCCAAGGGTCGGAGGGCAATGAGCAGTTCTTC. The J gene is TRBJ2-1, the V gene TRBV3-1 (or the pseudogene TRBV3-2), with D tentatively TRBD2 (6 bases). CDR3 length: 14 residues. Germline values: CDR1 LGHDT, CDR2 YNNKEL (reference sequence). The germline V and J ends were trimmed by 1 base and 6 bases, with 10 bases remaining between them.

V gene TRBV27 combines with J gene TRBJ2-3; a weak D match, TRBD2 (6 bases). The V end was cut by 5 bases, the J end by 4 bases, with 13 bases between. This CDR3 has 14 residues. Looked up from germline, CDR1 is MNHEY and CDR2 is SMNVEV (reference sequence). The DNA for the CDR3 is TGTGCCAGCAGTCCCCCGGGGGAACCAGATACGCAGTATTTT. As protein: CASSPPGEPDTQYF.

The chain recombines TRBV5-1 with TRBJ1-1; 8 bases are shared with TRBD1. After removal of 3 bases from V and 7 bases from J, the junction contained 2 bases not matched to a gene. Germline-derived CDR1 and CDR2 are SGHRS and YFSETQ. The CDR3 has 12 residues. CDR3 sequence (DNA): TGCGCCAGCAGCTCCACAGGGGGTGAAGCTTTCTTT. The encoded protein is CASSSTGGEAFF. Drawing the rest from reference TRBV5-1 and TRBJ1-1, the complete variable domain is KAGVTQTPRYLIKTRGQQVTLSCSPISGHRSVSWYQQTPGQGLQFLFEYFSETQRNKGNFPGRFSGRQFSNSRSEMNVSTLELGDSALYLCASSSTGGEAFFGQGTRLTVV.

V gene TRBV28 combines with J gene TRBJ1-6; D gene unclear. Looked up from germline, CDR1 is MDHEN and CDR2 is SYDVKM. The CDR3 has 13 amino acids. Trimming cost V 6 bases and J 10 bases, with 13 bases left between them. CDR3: CASRPDSGSPLHF. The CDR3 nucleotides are TGTGCCAGCAGACCAGATTCGGGATCACCCCTCCACTTT.

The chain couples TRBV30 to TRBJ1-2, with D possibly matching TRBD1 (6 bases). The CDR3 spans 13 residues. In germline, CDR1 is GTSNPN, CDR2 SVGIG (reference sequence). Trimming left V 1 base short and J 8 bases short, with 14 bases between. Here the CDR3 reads CAWSDPRTEGYTF. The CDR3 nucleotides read TGTGCCTGGAGTGACCCCAGGACAGAGGGCTACACCTTC.

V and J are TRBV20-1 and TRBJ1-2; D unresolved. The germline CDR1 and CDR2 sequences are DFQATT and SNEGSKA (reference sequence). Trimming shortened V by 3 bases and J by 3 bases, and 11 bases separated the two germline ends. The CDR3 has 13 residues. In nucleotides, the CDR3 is TGCAGTGCTAGTATGGTCAGTCACTATGGCTACACCTTC. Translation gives CSASMVSHYGYTF.

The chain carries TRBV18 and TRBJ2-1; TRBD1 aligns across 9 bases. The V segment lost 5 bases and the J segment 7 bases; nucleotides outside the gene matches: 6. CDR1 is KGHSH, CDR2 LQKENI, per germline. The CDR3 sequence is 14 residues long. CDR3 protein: CASSYTGTGNEQFF. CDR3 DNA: TGTGCCAGCTCATACACCGGGACAGGGAATGAGCAGTTCTTC.

The CDR3 is CARSLVTSGREETQYF. Here the CDR3 DNA reads TGTGCCAGAAGCTTGGTAACTAGCGGGAGAGAGGAGACCCAGTACTTC. The genes are TRBV5-3 and TRBJ2-5, with TRBD2 identical over 11 bases. TRBV5-3 carries the ORF label, with uncertain function. V lost 0 bases, J lost 5 bases, and 6 bases stayed unmatched. The CDR3 has 16 amino acids.

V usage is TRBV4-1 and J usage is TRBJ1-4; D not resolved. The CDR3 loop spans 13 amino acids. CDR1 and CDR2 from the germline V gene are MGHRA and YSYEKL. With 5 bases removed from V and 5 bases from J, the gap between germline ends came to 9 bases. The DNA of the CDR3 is TGCGCCAGCAGCTGGGCCGAAAATGAAAAACTGTTTTTT. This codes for CASSWAENEKLFF.

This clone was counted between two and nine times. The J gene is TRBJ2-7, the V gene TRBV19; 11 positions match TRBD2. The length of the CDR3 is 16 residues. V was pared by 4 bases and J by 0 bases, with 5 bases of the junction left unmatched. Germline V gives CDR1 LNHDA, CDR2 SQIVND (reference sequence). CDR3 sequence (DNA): TGTGCCAGTAGTAAATCCGGGACTAGCGGCTCCTACGAGCAGTACTTC. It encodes CASSKSGTSGSYEQYF. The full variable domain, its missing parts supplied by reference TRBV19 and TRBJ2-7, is DGGITQSPKYLFRKEGQNVTLSCEQNLNHDAMYWYRQDPGQGLRLIYYSQIVNDFQKGDIAEGYSVSREKKESFPLTVTSAQKNPTAFYLCASSKSGTSGSYEQYFGPGTRLTVT.

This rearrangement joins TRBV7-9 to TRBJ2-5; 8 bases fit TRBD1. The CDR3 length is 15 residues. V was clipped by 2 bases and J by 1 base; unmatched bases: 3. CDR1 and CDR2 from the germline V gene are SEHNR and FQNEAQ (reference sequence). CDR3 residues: CASSLSTGGQETQYF. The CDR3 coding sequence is TGTGCCAGCAGCTTAAGCACAGGGGGCCAAGAGACCCAGTACTTC.

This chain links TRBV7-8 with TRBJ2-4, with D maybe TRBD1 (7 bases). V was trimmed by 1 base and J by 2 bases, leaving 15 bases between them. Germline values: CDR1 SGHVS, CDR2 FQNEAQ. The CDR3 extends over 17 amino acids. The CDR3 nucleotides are TGTGCCAGCAGCTTAGTTCCCCCAGGGGGGTCCAAAAACATTCAGTACTTC. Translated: CASSLVPPGGSKNIQYF.

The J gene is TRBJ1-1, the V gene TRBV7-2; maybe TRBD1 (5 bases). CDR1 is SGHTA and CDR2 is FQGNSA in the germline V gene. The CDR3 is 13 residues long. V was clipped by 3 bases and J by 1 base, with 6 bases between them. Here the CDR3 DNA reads TGTGCCAGCAGCTTGGACAAGAACACTGAAGCTTTCTTT. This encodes CASSLDKNTEAFF. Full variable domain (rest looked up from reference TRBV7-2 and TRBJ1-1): GAGVSQSPSNKVTEKGKDVELRCDPISGHTALYWYRQSLGQGLEFLIYFQGNSAPDKSGLPSDRFSAERTGGSVSTLTIQRTQQEDSAVYLCASSLDKNTEAFFGQGTRLTVV.

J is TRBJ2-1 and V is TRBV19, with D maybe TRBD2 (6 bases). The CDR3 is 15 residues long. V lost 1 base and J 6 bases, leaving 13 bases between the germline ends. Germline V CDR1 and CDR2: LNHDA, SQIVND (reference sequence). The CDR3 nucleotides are TGTGCCAGTAGTATAGCCGGGAGAGGGTCCAATGAGCAGTTCTTC. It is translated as CASSIAGRGSNEQFF.

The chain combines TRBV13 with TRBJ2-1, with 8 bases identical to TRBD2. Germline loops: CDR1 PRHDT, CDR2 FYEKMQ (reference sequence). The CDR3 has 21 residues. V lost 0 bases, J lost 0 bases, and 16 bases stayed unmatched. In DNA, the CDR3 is TGTGCCAGCAGCTTAGGGTTGTGGGGTCGGGAGGGCCGGAGCTCCTACAATGAGCAGTTCTTC. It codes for CASSLGLWGREGRSSYNEQFF.

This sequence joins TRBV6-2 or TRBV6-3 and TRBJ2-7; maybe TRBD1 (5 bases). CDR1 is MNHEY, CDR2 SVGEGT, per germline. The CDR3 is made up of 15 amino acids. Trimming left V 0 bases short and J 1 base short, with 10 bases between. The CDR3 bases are TGTGCCAGCAGTTACTCGGTCGACAGTTCCTACGAGCAGTACTTC. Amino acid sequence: CASSYSVDSSYEQYF.

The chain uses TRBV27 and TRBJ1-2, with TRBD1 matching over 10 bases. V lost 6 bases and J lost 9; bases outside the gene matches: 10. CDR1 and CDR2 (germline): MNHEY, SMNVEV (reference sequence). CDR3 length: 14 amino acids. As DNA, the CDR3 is TGTGCCAGCAGCCTTAAGGGACAGGGGAGCCGCTACACCTTC. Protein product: CASSLKGQGSRYTF.